Listed below are T cell receptor beta chains from one sample, sequenced in a study of T cell repertoires in cytomegalovirus infection. TCRdb redid the calling of the reads with MiXCR, one entry per CDR3 protein. The table lists some 560,000 distinct CDR3 sequences, 40% of them singletons. Which antigens these TCRs recognize remains unknown. Specimen: cultured PBMCs, collected from culture after CMV antigen stimulation. These receptors originate from a human donor in good health (CMV status not recorded). Some clones in this sample may be carry-over from other donors' samples. CDR3s include the opening cysteine and the closing phenylalanine or tryptophan. D genes are given only for firm matches. Clone size appears in some rows only: once, few, many, or a class for an expanded clone.

CDR3nt | CDR3aa | v_gene | abundance | j_gene | len | d_gene
TGTGCCAGTAGTATTGGGGCCAACGTCCTGACTTTC | CASSIGANVLTF | TRBV19 | NA | TRBJ2-6 | 12 | NA
TGCAGTGCTAGACTGGGGGGAAATCGTAATTCACCCCTCCACTTT | CSARLGGNRNSPLHF | TRBV20-1 | NA | TRBJ1-6 | 15 | NA
TGTGCCAGCAGCTTAGGGCCCTTCGGGGGGCAGTACTTC | CASSLGPFGGQYF | TRBV7-2 | NA | TRBJ2-7 | 13 | NA
TGCAGTGCTAACTCTGGGGCCAACGTCCTGACTTTC | CSANSGANVLTF | TRBV20-1 | NA | TRBJ2-6 | 12 | NA
TGTGCCAGCAGTGATCAGGGGGCTGGTGAAAAACTGTTTTTT | CASSDQGAGEKLFF | TRBV2 | few | TRBJ1-4 | 14 | TRBD1
TGTGCCTGCCGGGACATCGGCACCGGGGAGCTGTTTTTT | CACRDIGTGELFF | TRBV19 | few | TRBJ2-2 | 13 | NA
TGTGCCAGCAGCCGAAATGCACCGGGACCAAAACGTCGTGGTCGCACAGATACGCAGTATTTT | CASSRNAPGPKRRGRTDTQYF | TRBV11-2 | few | TRBJ2-3 | 21 | NA
TGTACCAGCAGCCCCTCCGGGACAGCCATAGCCAAAAACATTCAGTACTTC | CTSSPSGTAIAKNIQYF | TRBV7-2 | NA | TRBJ2-4 | 17 | TRBD1
TGTGCCAGCAGCGAAAAGGCCGGGACTAGCGCCTGGAATGAGCAGTTCTTC | CASSEKAGTSAWNEQFF | TRBV3-1 | NA | TRBJ2-1 | 17 | TRBD2
TGTGCCAGCAGACTAGCGGGAGGGCCGTACGAGCAGTACTTC | CASRLAGGPYEQYF | TRBV7-2 | few | TRBJ2-7 | 14 | TRBD2
TGTGCCATCAGTCGAGGGGGATCTAATGAAAAACTGTTTTTT | CAISRGGSNEKLFF | TRBV10-3 | NA | TRBJ1-4 | 14 | NA
TGTGCCAGCAGTTACCTGCGGACAGGGGGATTC | CASSYLRTGGF | TRBV6-2/TRBV6-3 | NA | TRBJ2-7 | 11 | TRBD1
TGTGCCAGCAAACCATCGAAAGGACAGGCGAACACCGGGGAGCTGTTTTTT | CASKPSKGQANTGELFF | TRBV7-9 | few | TRBJ2-2 | 17 | TRBD1
TGTGCCAGCAGCTTCATGGGGACCGGCGATGGAGAGCAGTTCTTC | CASSFMGTGDGEQFF | TRBV7-8 | few | TRBJ2-1 | 15 | NA
TGTGCCAGCAGCTTAAATAGCCTGAACACCGGGGAGCTGTTTTTT | CASSLNSLNTGELFF | TRBV7-2 | many | TRBJ2-2 | 15 | NA
TGCGCCAGCAGCCAAGAGGAGGGTCTGAACACCGGGGAGCTGTTTTTT | CASSQEEGLNTGELFF | TRBV4-3 | NA | TRBJ2-2 | 16 | NA
TGTGCCAGCAGTCCCATGCTAGCGATCAATGAGCAGTTCTTC | CASSPMLAINEQFF | TRBV28 | NA | TRBJ2-1 | 14 | NA
TGTGCCAGCAGCTTGAATCCGACCCAGCAAAACACTGAAGCTTTCTTT | CASSLNPTQQNTEAFF | TRBV7-9 | NA | TRBJ1-1 | 16 | NA
TGTGCCAGCAGCTTAGTGGGAGCTCATAATTCACCCCTCCACTTT | CASSLVGAHNSPLHF | TRBV7-2 | many | TRBJ1-6 | 15 | NA
TGTGCCAGCAGTGCCCAACTCATTCAGCCTCAGCATTTT | CASSAQLIQPQHF | TRBV6-6 | NA | TRBJ1-5 | 13 | NA
TGCAGTGCTAGAGTGGCTAGCGGGGGGGCGGAGACCCAGTACTTC | CSARVASGGAETQYF | TRBV20-1 | NA | TRBJ2-5 | 15 | TRBD2
TGTGCCAGTACATCCCGGGCTTTAGGACGAGAGACCCAGTACTTC | CASTSRALGRETQYF | TRBV19 | NA | TRBJ2-5 | 15 | NA
TGTGCCAGCAGCTTAGTCCCTAGTTACGGCGAGCAGTACTTC | CASSLVPSYGEQYF | TRBV7-2 | NA | TRBJ2-7 | 14 | NA